A selection of T cell receptor beta chains follows, all from one sample in a study of T cells in Graves' hyperthyroidism and ophthalmopathy. TCRdb independently ran MiXCR on the multiplex PCR reads; one entry per CDR3 protein. The table lists 450,000 to 650,000 distinct CDR3 sequences, about a fifth of them singletons. The sample comprised blood. These receptors were collected from a man aged 18 to 30 with Graves' hyperthyroidism. The CDR3 runs from the conserved cysteine through the conserved F or W. Fields, in order: clone size, J gene, D gene, V gene, CDR3 DNA, CDR3 protein. A D gene is named only where the DNA matches it firmly. Size tells how often a clone was seen (once, few, many) or the class of an expanded clone, and some rows leave it out.

clone_size: few; j_call: TRBJ2-5; d_call: -; v_call: TRBV11-2; cdr3_nt: TGTGCCAGCAGCTTATCTAATCGGGAGACCCAGTACTTC; cdr3_aa: CASSLSNRETQYF
clone_size: many; j_call: TRBJ2-5; d_call: -; v_call: TRBV12-3/TRBV12-4; cdr3_nt: TGTGCCAGCACTTTACGGGGGGCGGAGACCCAGTACTTC; cdr3_aa: CASTLRGAETQYF
clone_size: many; j_call: TRBJ2-7; d_call: TRBD1; v_call: TRBV6-1; cdr3_nt: TGTGCCAGCAGCCGGGACAGTCACTACGAGCAGTACTTC; cdr3_aa: CASSRDSHYEQYF
clone_size: many; j_call: TRBJ1-1; d_call: -; v_call: TRBV6-4; cdr3_nt: TGTGCCAGCAGTGAGGGGGCGAGCACTGAAGCTTTCTTT; cdr3_aa: CASSEGASTEAFF
clone_size: few; j_call: TRBJ2-7; d_call: TRBD2; v_call: TRBV20-1; cdr3_nt: TGCAGTGCTAGCCTAGCGGGAGAAGCCTACGAGCAGTACTTC; cdr3_aa: CSASLAGEAYEQYF
clone_size: many; j_call: TRBJ1-2; d_call: -; v_call: TRBV9; cdr3_nt: TGTGCCAGCAGCGTAGGGGAAGGCTACACCTTC; cdr3_aa: CASSVGEGYTF
clone_size: many; j_call: TRBJ2-7; d_call: -; v_call: TRBV11-3; cdr3_nt: TGTGCCAGTCCCGGGACTCTAAACTACGAGCAGTACTTC; cdr3_aa: CASPGTLNYEQYF
clone_size: -; j_call: TRBJ2-2; d_call: -; v_call: TRBV18; cdr3_nt: TGTGCCAGCTCACCACGGCCTGGAAACACCGGGGAGCTGTTTTTT; cdr3_aa: CASSPRPGNTGELFF
clone_size: many; j_call: TRBJ1-2; d_call: TRBD1; v_call: TRBV14; cdr3_nt: TGTGCCAGCAGCGACAACAGGGGTTATGGCTACACCTTC; cdr3_aa: CASSDNRGYGYTF
clone_size: -; j_call: TRBJ1-5; d_call: -; v_call: TRBV28; cdr3_nt: TGTGCCAGCAGCATTATACGGGGAACGCCCTGGGGAGGCAATCAGCCCCAGCATTTT; cdr3_aa: CASSIIRGTPWGGNQPQHF
clone_size: many; j_call: TRBJ2-7; d_call: TRBD1; v_call: TRBV6-1; cdr3_nt: TGTGCCAGCACCACCGGGGACAGGGGAGTCGAGCAGTACTTC; cdr3_aa: CASTTGDRGVEQYF
clone_size: many; j_call: TRBJ2-7; d_call: TRBD1; v_call: TRBV6-5; cdr3_nt: TGTGCCAGCAGTTACTCCCTGGGACAGGGTACCTACGAGCAGTACTTC; cdr3_aa: CASSYSLGQGTYEQYF